The source of this T cell receptor (beta chain) is a study of beta chain features in type 1 diabetes. Expressed TCRB transcripts were sequenced because the entire RNA isolate underwent reverse transcription. Sequenced by immunoSEQ multiplex PCR; TCRdb stores in-frame clones only, minus some. Among 850,000 to 900,000 clones listed, 15% to 20% were seen once. Every single donor gave one heparinised blood draw, and these averaged approximately 100 mL. Sorted CD4+ subsets: naive, central memory, regulatory, stem cell-like memory (CD45RO/CCR7/CD25/CD127/CD95/CD27 panel). This clone came up a few times. In the same sample, other DNA sequences code for this CDR3. The CDR3 runs to 15 residues. V lost 6 bases, J lost 0 bases, and 2 bases stayed unmatched. Germline V gene lookup returns CDR1 SGHTA and CDR2 FQGNSA.

This receptor was obtained from a woman between 18 and 30 years old in good health. Specimen: naive CD4+ T cells from blood. The chain links TRBV7-2 to TRBJ2-1; TRBD2 aligns across 10 bases. CDR3 sequence: CASRPSGSSYNEQFF. CDR3 sequence (DNA): TGTGCCAGCAGACCTAGCGGGAGCTCCTACAATGAGCAGTTCTTC.